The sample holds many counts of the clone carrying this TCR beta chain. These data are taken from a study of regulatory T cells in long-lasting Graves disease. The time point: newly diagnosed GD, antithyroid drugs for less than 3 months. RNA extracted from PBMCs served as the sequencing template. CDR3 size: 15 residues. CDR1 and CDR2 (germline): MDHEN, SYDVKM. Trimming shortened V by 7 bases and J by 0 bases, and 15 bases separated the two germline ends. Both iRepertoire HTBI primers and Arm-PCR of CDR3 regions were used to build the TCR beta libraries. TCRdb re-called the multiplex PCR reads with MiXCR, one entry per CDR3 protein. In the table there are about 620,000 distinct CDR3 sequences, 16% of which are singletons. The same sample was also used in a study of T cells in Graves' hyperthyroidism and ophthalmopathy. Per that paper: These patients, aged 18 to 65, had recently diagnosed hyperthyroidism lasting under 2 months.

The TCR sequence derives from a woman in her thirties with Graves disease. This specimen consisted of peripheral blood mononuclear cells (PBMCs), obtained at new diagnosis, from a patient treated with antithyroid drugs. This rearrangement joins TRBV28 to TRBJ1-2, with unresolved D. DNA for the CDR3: TGTGCCAGCAACGGGCAGGCGATCCCTAACTATGGCTACACCTTC. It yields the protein CASNGQAIPNYGYTF.